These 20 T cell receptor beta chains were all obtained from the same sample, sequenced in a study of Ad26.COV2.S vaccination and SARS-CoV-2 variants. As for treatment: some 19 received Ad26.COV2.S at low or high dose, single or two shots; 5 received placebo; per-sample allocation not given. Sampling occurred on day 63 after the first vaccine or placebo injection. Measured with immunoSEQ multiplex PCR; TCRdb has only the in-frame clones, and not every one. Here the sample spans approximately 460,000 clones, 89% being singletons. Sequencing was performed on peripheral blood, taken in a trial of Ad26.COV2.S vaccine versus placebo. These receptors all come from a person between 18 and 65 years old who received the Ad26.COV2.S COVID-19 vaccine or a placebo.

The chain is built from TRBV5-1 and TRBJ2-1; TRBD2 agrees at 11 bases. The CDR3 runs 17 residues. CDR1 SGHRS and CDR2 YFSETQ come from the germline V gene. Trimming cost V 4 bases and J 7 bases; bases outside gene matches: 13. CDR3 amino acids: CASSPPTAGTSGNEQFF. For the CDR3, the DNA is TGCGCCAGCAGCCCCCCTACCGCCGGGACTAGCGGAAATGAGCAGTTCTTC.

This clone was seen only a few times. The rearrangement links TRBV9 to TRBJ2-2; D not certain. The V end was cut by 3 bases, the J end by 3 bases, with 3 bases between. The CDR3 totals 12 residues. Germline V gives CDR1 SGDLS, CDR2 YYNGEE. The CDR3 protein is CASSGDTGELFF. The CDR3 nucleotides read TGTGCCAGCAGCGGAGACACCGGGGAGCTGTTTTTT. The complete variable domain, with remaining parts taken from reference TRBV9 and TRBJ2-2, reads DSGVTQTPKHLITATGQRVTLRCSPRSGDLSVYWYQQSLDQGLQFLIQYYNGEERAKGNILERFSAQQFPDLHSELNLSSLELGDSALYFCASSGDTGELFFGEGSRLTVL.

The CDR3, as DNA: TGTGCCAGCAGCTTAAGTCAAGGGGGCGGCACGGGGGAGACCCAGTACTTC. Translation: CASSLSQGGGTGETQYF. The V gene is TRBV7-6, the J gene TRBJ2-5; TRBD1 aligns across 7 bases. The CDR3 consists of 17 residues. After removal of 2 bases from V and 5 bases from J, the junction contained 14 bases not matched to a gene. The V gene's germline CDR1 is SGHVS and CDR2 FNYEAQ.

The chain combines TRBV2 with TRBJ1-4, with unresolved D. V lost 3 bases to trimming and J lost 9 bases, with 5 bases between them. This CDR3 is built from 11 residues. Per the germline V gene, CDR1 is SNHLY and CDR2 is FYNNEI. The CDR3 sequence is CASSDYQKLFF. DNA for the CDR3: TGTGCCAGCAGTGATTACCAAAAACTGTTTTTT.

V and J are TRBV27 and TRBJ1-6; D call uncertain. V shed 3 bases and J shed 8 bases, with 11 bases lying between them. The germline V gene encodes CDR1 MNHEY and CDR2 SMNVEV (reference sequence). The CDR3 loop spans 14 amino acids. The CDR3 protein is CASSLSGVDSPLHF. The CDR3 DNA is TGTGCCAGCAGTTTGAGTGGAGTGGATTCACCCCTCCACTTT.

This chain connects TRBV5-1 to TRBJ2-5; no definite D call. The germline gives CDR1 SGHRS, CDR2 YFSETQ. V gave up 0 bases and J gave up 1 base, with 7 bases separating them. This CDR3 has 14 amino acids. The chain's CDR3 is CASSLALTQETQYF. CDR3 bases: TGCGCCAGCAGCTTGGCCCTAACCCAAGAGACCCAGTACTTC.

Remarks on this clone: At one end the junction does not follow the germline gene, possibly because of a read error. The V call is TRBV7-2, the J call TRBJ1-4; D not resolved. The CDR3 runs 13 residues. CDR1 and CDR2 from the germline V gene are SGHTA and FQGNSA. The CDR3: CASSLARREKLFF. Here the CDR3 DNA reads TGTGCCAGCAGCCTAGCGAGGCGTGAAAAACTGTTTTTT.

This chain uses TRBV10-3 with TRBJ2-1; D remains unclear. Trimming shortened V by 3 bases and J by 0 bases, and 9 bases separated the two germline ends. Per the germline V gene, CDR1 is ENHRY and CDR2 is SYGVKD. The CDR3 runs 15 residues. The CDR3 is CAISDGRSSYNEQFF. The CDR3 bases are TGTGCCATCAGTGACGGAAGAAGCTCCTACAATGAGCAGTTCTTC.

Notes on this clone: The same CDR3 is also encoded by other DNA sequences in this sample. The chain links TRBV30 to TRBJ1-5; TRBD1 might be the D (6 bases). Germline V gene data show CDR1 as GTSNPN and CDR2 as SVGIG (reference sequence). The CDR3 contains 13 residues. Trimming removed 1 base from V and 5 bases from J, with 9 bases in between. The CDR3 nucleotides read TGTGCCTGGAGTGGCCAGGGGTATCAGCCCCAGCATTTT. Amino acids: CAWSGQGYQPQHF.

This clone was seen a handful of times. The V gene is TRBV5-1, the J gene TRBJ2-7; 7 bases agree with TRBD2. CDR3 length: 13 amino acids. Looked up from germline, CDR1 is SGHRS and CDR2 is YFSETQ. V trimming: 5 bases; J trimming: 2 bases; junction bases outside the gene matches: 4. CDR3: CASRVAGAYEQYF. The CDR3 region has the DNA TGCGCCAGCAGGGTTGCGGGGGCCTACGAGCAGTACTTC. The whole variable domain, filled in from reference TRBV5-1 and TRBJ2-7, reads KAGVTQTPRYLIKTRGQQVTLSCSPISGHRSVSWYQQTPGQGLQFLFEYFSETQRNKGNFPGRFSGRQFSNSRSEMNVSTLELGDSALYLCASRVAGAYEQYFGPGTRLTVT.

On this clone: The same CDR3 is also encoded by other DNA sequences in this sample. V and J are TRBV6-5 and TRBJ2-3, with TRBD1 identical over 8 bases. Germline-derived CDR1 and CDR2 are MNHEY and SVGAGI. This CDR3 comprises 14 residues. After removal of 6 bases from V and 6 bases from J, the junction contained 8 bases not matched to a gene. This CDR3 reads CASRRQGRSDTQYF. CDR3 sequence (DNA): TGTGCCAGCAGACGACAGGGGCGAAGTGATACGCAGTATTTT.

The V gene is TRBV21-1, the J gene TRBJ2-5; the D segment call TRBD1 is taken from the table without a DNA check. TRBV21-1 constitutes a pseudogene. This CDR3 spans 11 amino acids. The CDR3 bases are TGTGCCAGCAGCGGCACGGAGACCCAGTACTTC. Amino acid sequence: CASSGTETQYF.

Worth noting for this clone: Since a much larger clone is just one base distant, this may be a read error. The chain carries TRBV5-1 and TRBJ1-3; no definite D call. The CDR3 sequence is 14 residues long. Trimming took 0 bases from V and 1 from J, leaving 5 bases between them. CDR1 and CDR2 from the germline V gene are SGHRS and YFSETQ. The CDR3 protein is CASSLDRSGNTIYF. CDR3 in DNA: TGCGCCAGCAGCTTGGACAGATCTGGAAACACCATATATTTT.

CDR3 in amino acids: CAWGMSSYNEQFF. DNA for the CDR3: TGTGCCTGGGGGATGAGCTCCTACAATGAGCAGTTCTTC. The genes are TRBV30 and TRBJ2-1, with unresolved D. Germline CDR1 and CDR2: GTSNPN and SVGIG (reference sequence). The CDR3 sequence is 13 residues long. V lost 5 bases and J lost 0, with 8 bases in between.

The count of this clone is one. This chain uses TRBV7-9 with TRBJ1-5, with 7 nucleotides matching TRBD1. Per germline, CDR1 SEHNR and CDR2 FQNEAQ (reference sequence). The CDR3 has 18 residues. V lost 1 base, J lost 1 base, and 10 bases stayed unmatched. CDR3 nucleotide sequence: TGTGCCAGCAGCTTAGGGGGAGGGGGCGACGGGAGCAATCAGCCCCAGCATTTT. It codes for CASSLGGGGDGSNQPQHF.

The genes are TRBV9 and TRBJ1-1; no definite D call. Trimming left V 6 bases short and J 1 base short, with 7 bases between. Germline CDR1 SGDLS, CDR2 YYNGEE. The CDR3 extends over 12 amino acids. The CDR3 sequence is CASTEGNTEAFF. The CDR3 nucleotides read TGTGCCAGCACGGAGGGGAACACTGAAGCTTTCTTT. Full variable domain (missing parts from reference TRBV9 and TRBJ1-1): DSGVTQTPKHLITATGQRVTLRCSPRSGDLSVYWYQQSLDQGLQFLIQYYNGEERAKGNILERFSAQQFPDLHSELNLSSLELGDSALYFCASTEGNTEAFFGQGTRLTVV.

The CDR3 loop is CASSLRDKGGNTIYF. CDR3 coding DNA: TGCGCCAGCAGCTTACGCGACAAGGGAGGAAACACCATATATTTT. The chain recombines TRBV4-3 with TRBJ1-3; D remains unclear. The CDR3 is 15 residues long. V lost 5 bases to trimming and J lost 4 bases, with 15 bases between them. Germline CDR1 LGHNA, CDR2 YSLEER.

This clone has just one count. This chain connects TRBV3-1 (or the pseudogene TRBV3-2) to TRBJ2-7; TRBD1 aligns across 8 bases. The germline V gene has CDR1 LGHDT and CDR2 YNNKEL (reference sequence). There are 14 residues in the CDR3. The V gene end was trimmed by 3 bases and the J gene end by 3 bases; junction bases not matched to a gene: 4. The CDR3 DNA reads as TGTGCCAGCAGCCATGGGACAGGACTCTACGAGCAGTACTTC. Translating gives CASSHGTGLYEQYF.

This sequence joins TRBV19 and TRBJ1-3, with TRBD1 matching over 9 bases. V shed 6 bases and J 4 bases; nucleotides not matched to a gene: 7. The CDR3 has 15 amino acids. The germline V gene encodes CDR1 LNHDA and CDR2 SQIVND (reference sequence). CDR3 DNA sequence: TGTGCCAGTAGAAAAGGACAGGGGAGCGGAAACACCATATATTTT. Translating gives CASRKGQGSGNTIYF.

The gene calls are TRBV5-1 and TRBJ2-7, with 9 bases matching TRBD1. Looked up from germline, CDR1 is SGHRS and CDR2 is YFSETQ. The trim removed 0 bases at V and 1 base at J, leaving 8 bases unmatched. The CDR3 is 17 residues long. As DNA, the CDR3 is TGCGCCAGCAGCTTGGCCCTCACAGGGGGCAAATCCTACGAGCAGTACTTC. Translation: CASSLALTGGKSYEQYF. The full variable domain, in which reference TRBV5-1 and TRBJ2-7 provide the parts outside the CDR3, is KAGVTQTPRYLIKTRGQQVTLSCSPISGHRSVSWYQQTPGQGLQFLFEYFSETQRNKGNFPGRFSGRQFSNSRSEMNVSTLELGDSALYLCASSLALTGGKSYEQYFGPGTRLTVT.